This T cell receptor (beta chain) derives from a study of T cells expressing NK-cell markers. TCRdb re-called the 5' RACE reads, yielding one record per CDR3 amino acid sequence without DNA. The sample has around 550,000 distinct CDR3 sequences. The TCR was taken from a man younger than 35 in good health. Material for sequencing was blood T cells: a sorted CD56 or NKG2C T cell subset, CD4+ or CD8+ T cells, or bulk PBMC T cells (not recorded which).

CDR3 region: CASSSPVTSRHEQFF. The V gene is TRBV7-9, the J gene TRBJ2-1; TCRdb's D call, TRBD2, is unchecked because there is no DNA. There are 15 residues in the CDR3. CDR1 is SEHNR and CDR2 is FQNEAQ in the germline V gene (reference sequence).